Listed below are T cell receptor beta chains from one sample, sequenced in a study of beta chain features in type 1 diabetes. TCRdb keeps only in-frame clones here, not all; method: immunoSEQ multiplex PCR. The sample lists about 230,000 clones, 9.6% occurring once. Specimen: naive CD4+ T cells from blood. The receptor source for this set is a woman aged 18-29 years in good health. The CDR3 runs from the conserved cysteine through the conserved F or W. D genes are given only for firm matches. The listing skips clone size in some rows; elsewhere it reads once, few, many or a size class.

CDR3aa | CDR3nt | v_gene | d_gene | abundance | j_gene | len
CASSLGHLNTEAFF | TGTGCCAGCAGCTTGGGACACCTGAACACTGAAGCTTTCTTT | TRBV9 | - | - | TRBJ1-1 | 14
CASSLSAGADTGELFF | TGCGCCAGCAGCTTGTCTGCAGGGGCGGACACCGGGGAGCTGTTTTTT | TRBV5-1 | - | few | TRBJ2-2 | 16
CASSLGHSSTDTQYF | TGTGCCAGCAGCTTAGGGCATTCTAGCACAGATACGCAGTATTTT | TRBV7-6 | - | - | TRBJ2-3 | 15
CASSLDARSDNEQFF | TGTGCCAGCAGCTTAGATGCCCGGTCTGATAATGAGCAGTTCTTC | TRBV11-2 | - | - | TRBJ2-1 | 15
CASSLTSASYNEQFF | TGTGCCAGCAGTTTGACTAGCGCGTCCTACAATGAGCAGTTCTTC | TRBV27 | TRBD2 | few | TRBJ2-1 | 15
CASSAGLAGEYEQFF | TGTGCCAGCAGCGCGGGACTAGCGGGAGAGTATGAGCAGTTCTTC | TRBV11-1 | TRBD2 | few | TRBJ2-1 | 15
CASSLWLAGGPDEQFF | TGTGCCAGCAGCTTGTGGCTAGCGGGAGGGCCGGATGAGCAGTTCTTC | TRBV5-4 | TRBD2 | many | TRBJ2-1 | 16
CASSLGQGRGTDTQYF | TGCGCCAGCAGCTTGGGACAGGGTAGGGGCACAGATACGCAGTATTTT | TRBV5-1 | TRBD1 | - | TRBJ2-3 | 16
CAWSRKTGGSNTEAFF | TGTGCCTGGAGTAGAAAGACAGGGGGCTCTAACACTGAAGCTTTCTTT | TRBV30 | TRBD1 | - | TRBJ1-1 | 16
CASSRTPYNEQFF | TGTGCCAGCAGCCGGACTCCATACAATGAGCAGTTCTTC | TRBV9 | - | - | TRBJ2-1 | 13